Below are 6 T cell receptor beta chains sequenced from a single sample in a study of blood T cell repertoires in COVID-19. Profiling relied on immunoSEQ multiplex PCR, and the TCRdb table lists in-frame clones only, not all of them. The data show around 150,000 clones, about 84% seen once. What was sequenced was peripheral blood. The receptors stem from a woman aged 45-65 years with acute or convalescent COVID-19.

The chain links TRBV7-7 to TRBJ2-1; TRBD2 matches 11 bases. The germline gives CDR1 SSHAT, CDR2 FNYEAQ (reference sequence). J lost 9 bases, V lost 1 base, and 8 bases had no gene match. The CDR3 extends over 16 amino acids. The chain's CDR3 is CASSLEASGGRSEQFF. DNA for the CDR3: TGTGCCAGCAGCTTAGAGGCTAGCGGGGGGAGAAGTGAGCAGTTCTTC. The whole variable domain, remainder taken from reference TRBV7-7 and TRBJ2-1, is GAGVSQSPRYKVTKRGQDVTLRCDPISSHATLYWYQQALGQGPEFLTYFNYEAQPDKSGLPSDRFSAERPEGSISTLTIQRTEQRDSAMYRCASSLEASGGRSEQFFGPGTRLTVL.

This clone occurred a few times. The J gene is TRBJ1-3, the V gene TRBV6-5; D is ambiguous. The CDR3 consists of 15 residues. Per germline, CDR1 MNHEY and CDR2 SVGAGI. V gave up 2 bases and J gave up 3 bases, with 11 bases separating them. The CDR3: CASSYGARFGNTIYF. CDR3 nucleotide sequence: TGTGCCAGCAGTTACGGAGCACGGTTTGGAAACACCATATATTTT.

The V and J genes are TRBV5-6 and TRBJ2-1; D is perhaps TRBD1 (5 bases). The CDR3 is 12 residues long. Germline CDR1 is SGHDT and CDR2 is YYEEEE. V was pared by 5 bases and J by 6 bases, with 9 bases between. In DNA, the CDR3 is TGTGCCAGCAGTTCGACAGTCAATGAGCAGTTCTTC. It encodes CASSSTVNEQFF.

V is TRBV10-3 and J is TRBJ1-5; D unclear. V lost 7 bases and J 0 bases, leaving 7 bases between the germline ends. CDR1 is ENHRY, CDR2 SYGVKD, per germline. This CDR3 is 13 amino acids long. The CDR3 coding sequence is TGTGCCATCAATAGTAATAGCAATCAGCCCCAGCATTTT. Its translation is CAINSNSNQPQHF.

The chain employs TRBV5-4 and TRBJ1-3, with D perhaps matching TRBD1 (5 bases). Germline CDR1 is SGHNT and CDR2 is YYREEE (reference sequence). This CDR3 contains 17 residues. Deletions cut 4 bases from V and 0 bases from J, with 17 bases between. CDR3: CASSVGTMRHSGNTIYF. In DNA form, the CDR3 reads TGTGCCAGCAGCGTGGGGACTATGAGGCACTCTGGAAACACCATATATTTT.

This chain links TRBV6-4 with TRBJ1-5; no clear D. The V end was cut by 2 bases, the J end by 5 bases, with 19 bases between. Germline V gives CDR1 MRHNA, CDR2 SNTAGT. The CDR3 sequence is 17 residues long. CDR3 DNA: TGTGCCAGCAGTGACGTGCCCGGGAGGGAACCCGATCAGCCCCAGCATTTT. Its translation is CASSDVPGREPDQPQHF.